This T cell receptor beta chain was identified during a study of STAT5B mutations in CD4+ large granular lymphocyte leukemia. Findings of the study overall: TRBV06-family usage was enriched in top patient clones (8/27) versus controls (2/35). Without putative leukemic clones, patient CD4-sorted repertoires remained more clonal than healthy CD4+ repertoires.

Data came from immunoSEQ multiplex PCR; TCRdb stores just in-frame clones and leaves some out. Among tens of thousands of clones listed, 72% were seen once. With regard to this clone: Its antigen is unidentified.

The germline V gene has CDR1 SGHAT and CDR2 FQNNGV. This CDR3 has 15 amino acids. V dropped 4 bases and J dropped 11; count of bases not matched to a gene: 9. What was sequenced was CD4+ T cells from blood buffy coats. The V and J genes are TRBV11-2 and TRBJ2-3; 13 nucleotides match TRBD2. The TCR originated in a human donor in good health. The CDR3 coding sequence is TGTGCCAGCAGCTCGACTAGCGGGGGGCGCAGTATGCAGTATTTT. Translation: CASSSTSGGRSMQYF.